This T cell receptor (beta chain) originates from a study of glioma-infiltrating T cells after dendritic cell vaccination. Study-level points and caveats: The cohort had few patients with full blood and tumor sets.

This table comes from immunoSEQ multiplex PCR, and its TCRdb copy is limited to in-frame clones, with some not included. The repertoire includes fewer than 25,000 clones, around 74% of them detected once, and under 40% sits in the top ten. This clone was recorded a few times. What it recognizes is unknown. V lost 3 bases to trimming and J lost 5 bases; unmatched junction nucleotides: 6. CDR3 length: 14 amino acids. Germline V gives CDR1 SQVTM, CDR2 ANQGSEA. The source material was blood, sampled before dendritic cell vaccination. The clonotype originates from a human donor with glioblastoma. The J gene is TRBJ2-3, the V gene TRBV29-1; TRBD1 aligns across 9 bases. CDR3 region: CSVDPGQGEDTQYF. CDR3 in DNA: TGCAGCGTTGATCCGGGACAGGGTGAAGATACGCAGTATTTT.